Listed below are T cell receptor beta chains from one sample, sequenced in a study of early T cells in non-severe SARS-CoV-2 infection. TCRdb reprocessed the 5' RACE reads with MiXCR, giving one entry per CDR3 protein. The table includes around 46,000 distinct CDR3 sequences, roughly 5% detected once. The sequences come from whole blood, collected at baseline. The receptors were sampled from an adult who was a healthcare worker with PCR-confirmed SARS-CoV-2 infection or an uninfected control (not recorded which). Both conserved end residues are part of each CDR3. Each record gives: D gene, V gene, clone size, J gene, CDR3 protein, CDR3 DNA. A D gene is named only where the DNA matches it firmly. Expanded clones get a size class; other rows say once, few or many, or leave the size out.

TRBD2	TRBV20-1	many	TRBJ2-1	CSARVGTSVYNEQFF	TGCAGTGCTAGAGTTGGGACTAGCGTTTACAATGAGCAGTTCTTC
.	TRBV28	many	TRBJ1-1	CASSAHGGLSTEAFF	TGTGCCAGCAGTGCCCATGGAGGGTTGAGCACTGAAGCTTTCTTT
.	TRBV20-1	many	TRBJ2-1	CSALPQTRSNEQFF	TGCAGTGCTCTTCCACAGACTAGGAGCAATGAGCAGTTCTTC
.	TRBV7-9	few	TRBJ2-1	CASSLTGKLYYNEQFF	TGTGCCAGCAGCTTAACAGGGAAGCTCTACTACAATGAGCAGTTCTTC
TRBD2	TRBV19	.	TRBJ2-1	CASSRTSGNNEQFF	TGTGCCAGTAGTAGGACTAGCGGGAACAATGAGCAGTTCTTC
.	TRBV29-1	many	TRBJ2-7	CSVETDGGYEQYF	TGCAGCGTTGAAACGGACGGCGGGTACGAGCAGTACTTC
.	TRBV20-1	few	TRBJ1-1	CSARKVTGMTEAFF	TGCAGTGCTAGAAAAGTAACAGGGATGACTGAAGCTTTCTTT
TRBD2	TRBV29-1	many	TRBJ2-1	CSVKGLAGGPSYNEQFF	TGCAGCGTTAAGGGACTAGCGGGAGGGCCCTCCTACAATGAGCAGTTCTTC
.	TRBV7-8	few	TRBJ1-5	CASSPRPDRNQPQHF	TGTGCCAGCAGCCCCCGGCCCGATCGCAATCAGCCCCAGCATTTT
.	TRBV20-1	.	TRBJ2-7	CSADNYEQYF	TGCAGTGCTGACAACTACGAGCAGTACTTC
.	TRBV7-9	few	TRBJ2-7	CASSVDRFSYEQYF	TGTGCCAGCAGCGTAGACAGGTTCTCCTACGAGCAGTACTTC
TRBD1	TRBV30	few	TRBJ1-2	CAWTRDRGNYGYTF	TGTGCCTGGACCAGGGACAGGGGAAACTATGGCTACACCTTC
TRBD1	TRBV7-9	few	TRBJ1-2	CASSLDRTGEGYTF	TGTGCCAGCAGCTTAGATCGGACAGGGGAAGGCTACACCTTC
.	TRBV7-3	.	TRBJ2-3	CASSFSGITDTQYF	TGTGCCAGCAGCTTTAGCGGTATCACAGATACGCAGTATTTT
TRBD2	TRBV2	many	TRBJ2-1	CASSAAGRQFF	TGTGCCAGCAGTGCAGCGGGAAGGCAGTTCTTC
.	TRBV2	few	TRBJ2-5	CASSGAGGGQETQYF	TGTGCCAGCAGTGGTGCTGGGGGCGGACAAGAGACCCAGTACTTC
TRBD1	TRBV19	many	TRBJ2-5	CASQPDRGGLETQYF	TGTGCCAGTCAGCCGGACAGGGGCGGTTTGGAGACCCAGTACTTC
.	TRBV27	many	TRBJ2-1	CASSSKESSYNEQFF	TGTGCCAGCAGTTCAAAAGAAAGCTCCTACAATGAGCAGTTCTTC
.	TRBV20-1	many	TRBJ1-5	CSAPMGGGQPQHF	TGCAGTGCACCGATGGGGGGAGGGCAGCCCCAGCATTTT
TRBD1	TRBV28	many	TRBJ1-2	CASSLTGTGLHGYTF	TGTGCCAGCAGTTTAACCGGGACAGGCCTCCATGGCTACACCTTC
TRBD1	TRBV24-1	many	TRBJ1-2	CATRPAGGEGGYTF	TGTGCCACCCGCCCGGCAGGGGGCGAAGGGGGCTACACCTTC
.	TRBV28	.	TRBJ2-7	CASTGAGAGHYEQYF	TGTGCCAGCACCGGTGCCGGGGCAGGTCATTACGAGCAGTACTTC
.	TRBV6-5	many	TRBJ2-7	CASSRQITYEQYF	TGTGCCAGCAGTAGGCAGATAACCTACGAGCAGTACTTC
TRBD1	TRBV20-1	medium-sized	TRBJ1-5	CSAEGASHSNQPQHF	TGCAGTGCCGAGGGGGCCTCTCATAGCAATCAGCCCCAGCATTTT
.	TRBV5-6	.	TRBJ2-1	CASSLVSPNNEQFF	TGTGCCAGCAGCTTGGTTAGCCCTAACAATGAGCAGTTCTTC
.	TRBV29-1	many	TRBJ2-2	CSVYQLNTGELFF	TGCAGCGTTTACCAGCTGAACACCGGGGAGCTGTTTTTT
.	TRBV6-5	many	TRBJ2-2	CASRREGGMNTGELFF	TGTGCCAGCAGAAGAGAGGGGGGGATGAACACCGGGGAGCTGTTTTTT
TRBD1	TRBV19	.	TRBJ2-1	CASSRGTGVSYNEQFF	TGTGCCAGTAGTAGGGGGACAGGGGTCTCCTACAATGAGCAGTTCTTC
.	TRBV29-1	many	TRBJ1-4	CSVEGALTNEKLFF	TGCAGCGTTGAAGGTGCCTTGACTAATGAAAAACTGTTTTTT
.	TRBV6-5	many	TRBJ1-2	CASSYRGFYGYTF	TGTGCCAGCAGTTACCGTGGCTTCTATGGCTACACCTTC
.	TRBV7-8	many	TRBJ2-2	CASSFGVGELFF	TGTGCCAGCAGCTTCGGGGTCGGGGAGCTGTTTTTT
.	TRBV1	many	TRBJ2-1	CTSSRTITKSSGGPSSYNEQFF	TGCACCAGCAGCCGTACCATAACAAAGAGTTCGGGCGGCCCGAGCTCCTACAATGAGCAGTTCTTC
.	TRBV21-1	many	TRBJ2-1	CASSKGADYNEQFF	TGTGCCAGCAGCAAGGGGGCAGACTACAATGAGCAGTTCTTC
.	TRBV15	.	TRBJ2-4	CATSRDKGVYIQYF	TGTGCCACCAGCAGAGACAAGGGGGTATACATTCAGTACTTC
.	TRBV12-5	many	TRBJ2-1	CASGLGDPSNEQFF	TGTGCTAGTGGTTTGGGGGACCCAAGCAATGAGCAGTTCTTC
TRBD2	TRBV27	many	TRBJ2-2	CASSYTSGRASAGELFF	TGTGCCAGCAGTTATACTAGCGGGAGGGCCTCGGCCGGGGAGCTGTTTTTT
.	TRBV27	many	TRBJ1-5	CASSLIWGMDQPQHF	TGTGCCAGCAGTTTAATCTGGGGGATGGATCAGCCCCAGCATTTT
.	TRBV2	few	TRBJ2-7	CASSEALFEGEQYF	TGTGCCAGCAGTGAAGCGCTTTTTGAAGGGGAGCAGTACTTC
TRBD1	TRBV2	few	TRBJ2-1	CASSGDRGDEQFF	TGTGCCAGCAGTGGGGACAGGGGCGATGAGCAGTTCTTC
.	TRBV5-1	many	TRBJ1-2	CASSLGDRSYGYTF	TGCGCCAGCAGCTTGGGAGACAGAAGCTATGGCTACACCTTC
TRBD1	TRBV19	.	TRBJ2-5	CASRSRDRFRGTQYF	TGTGCCAGTAGAAGCCGGGACAGATTCCGGGGGACCCAGTACTTC
.	TRBV29-1	many	TRBJ2-7	CSVEITYEQYF	TGCAGCGTTGAGATTACCTACGAGCAGTACTTC
.	TRBV27	many	TRBJ2-7	CASSLLGVGGHEQYF	TGTGCCAGCAGCCTCCTGGGGGTGGGTGGGCACGAGCAGTACTTC
TRBD1	TRBV20-1	many	TRBJ2-7	CSANRDRGPEAQYF	TGCAGTGCCAACCGGGACAGGGGACCCGAGGCGCAGTACTTC
.	TRBV12-3/TRBV12-4	many	TRBJ1-5	CASSGGGQPQHF	TGTGCCAGCAGTGGGGGGGGACAGCCCCAGCATTTT
.	TRBV29-1	many	TRBJ2-3	CSVNVWDTQYF	TGCAGCGTTAATGTATGGGATACGCAGTATTTT
.	TRBV5-4	many	TRBJ2-1	CASSGGPGGSSSYNEQFF	TGTGCCAGCAGCGGGGGCCCGGGGGGTTCTAGCTCCTACAATGAGCAGTTCTTC
TRBD1	TRBV10-3	many	TRBJ2-5	CAIGQGLEETQYF	TGTGCCATCGGACAGGGGCTCGAAGAGACCCAGTACTTC